This TCR beta chain appears in the sequencing data of a study of graft-versus-host responses after intestinal transplantation. Study-level information: Recipients had multivisceral, liver-intestinal, or isolated intestinal transplants.

Concerning this clone itself: Its antigen is unknown.

The method was immunoSEQ multiplex PCR; TCRdb's version includes in-frame clones alone and lacks a portion of them. Here the sample spans about 120,000 clones, roughly 93% being singletons. This specimen consisted of unstimulated CD4+ T cells sorted from spleen or lymph node cells, obtained before intestinal transplant. The source of this sequence is a human donor who received an intestinal transplant.

The DNA of the CDR3 is TGTGCCAGCAGTGTGACCCGACTAGCGGGAGGCCTAGGTGAGCAGTTCTTC. Its translation: CASSVTRLAGGLGEQFF. The V call is TRBV2, the J call TRBJ2-1, with 13 bases identical to TRBD2. From germline, CDR1 is SNHLY and CDR2 FYNNEI. The J segment lost 9 bases and the V segment lost 4 bases, leaving 12 bases of the junction unmatched. The CDR3 is 17 residues long.